One sample yielded the 17 T cell receptor beta chains listed below, sequenced in a study of blood T cell repertoires in COVID-19 (dated by TCRdb to 2018 to 2021). Library preparation used the immunoSEQ multiplex PCR assay. The source is immuneACCESS, and TCRdb retained only in-frame sequences with V and J called. Part of the clones is not carried over; for the studies checked, unresolved V genes explain less than half of this, and the remainder is unexplained. The sample contains about 670,000 clones, approximately 90% of them found a single time. Clones ranked in the top ten supply roughly 0.25% of the sample. Sequencing was carried out using peripheral blood. These receptors all come from a woman aged 18-30 years with acute or convalescent COVID-19.

The chain recombines TRBV6-6 with TRBJ1-2, with 8 bases fitting TRBD1. Germline CDR1 and CDR2: MNHNY and SVGAGI (reference sequence). CDR3 size: 15 residues. V was pared by 4 bases and J by 1 base, with 5 bases of the junction left unmatched. The CDR3 DNA follows: TGTGCCAGCAGTTCCAGGGGGCGTAGTAACTATGGCTACACCTTC. This translates into CASSSRGRSNYGYTF.

The rearrangement joins TRBV5-6 to TRBJ2-2; D call uncertain. This CDR3 is 13 amino acids long. The V and J ends lost 2 bases and 6 bases respectively, with 8 bases between them. The germline CDR1 and CDR2 sequences are SGHDT and YYEEEE. CDR3 in amino acids: CASSFRQAGELFF. In DNA form, the CDR3 reads TGTGCCAGCAGCTTCCGTCAGGCCGGGGAGCTGTTTTTT.

This clone was picked up a small number of times. V is TRBV25-1 and J is TRBJ2-7; D might be TRBD2 (6 bases). This CDR3 contains 11 residues. Trimming shortened V by 10 bases and J by 7 bases, and 14 bases separated the two germline ends. Germline V gives CDR1 MGHDK, CDR2 SYGVNS. The CDR3: CATEEAGEQYF. The CDR3 nucleotides are TGTGCCACCGAGGAGGCGGGGGAGCAGTACTTC.

This rearrangement joins TRBV20-1 to TRBJ1-1; D is unresolved. The germline V gene has CDR1 DFQATT and CDR2 SNEGSKA (reference sequence). Trimming stripped 3 bases from V and 0 bases from J, with 8 bases between. This CDR3 spans 13 amino acids. In nucleotides, the CDR3 is TGCAGTGCTAGTAAAACAGTGAACACTGAAGCTTTCTTT. It yields the protein CSASKTVNTEAFF.

This clone showed up just once. This sequence joins TRBV3-1 (or the pseudogene TRBV3-2) and TRBJ1-1, with 9 bases fitting TRBD1. The CDR3 spans 17 residues. The V gene end was trimmed by 6 bases and the J gene end by 5 bases; junction bases not matched to a gene: 16. Germline V lookup: CDR1 LGHDT, CDR2 YNNKEL (reference sequence). CDR3 in DNA: TGTGCCAGCAGTACAAAGTACAGGGGGCGCAACGGAACTGAAGCTTTCTTT. Residues: CASSTKYRGRNGTEAFF.

The gene calls are TRBV7-2 and TRBJ2-7; weak D call: TRBD2 (5 bases). V lost 4 bases to trimming and J lost 4 bases, with 8 bases between them. CDR3 length: 12 residues. The V gene's germline CDR1 is SGHTA and CDR2 FQGNSA. The DNA for the CDR3 is TGTGCCAGCAGCTCCTCGGGGTACGAGCAGTACTTC. Its translation: CASSSSGYEQYF.

The chain couples TRBV12-5 to TRBJ1-4; D is uncertain. CDR3 length: 15 amino acids. The V end was cut by 5 bases, the J end by 4 bases, with 14 bases between. The germline gives CDR1 LGHNT, CDR2 FRNRAP. CDR3 residues: CASGPTQTSNEKLFF. CDR3 sequence (DNA): TGTGCTAGTGGTCCCACCCAGACTAGTAATGAAAAACTGTTTTTT.

This chain uses TRBV29-1 with TRBJ1-2, with 10 bases lining up with TRBD1. CDR3 length: 13 residues. Losses at the gene ends were 4 bases for V and 2 bases for J; bases not matched to a gene: 1. The germline V gene encodes CDR1 SQVTM and CDR2 ANQGSEA. The CDR3 region is CSVGTGGNYGYTF. CDR3 sequence (DNA): TGCAGCGTTGGGACAGGGGGGAACTATGGCTACACCTTC.

The gene calls are TRBV7-8 and TRBJ2-1; weak D call: TRBD1 (5 bases). Deletions cut 6 bases from V and 1 base from J, with 19 bases between. The CDR3 contains 17 residues. Per the germline V gene, CDR1 is SGHVS and CDR2 is FQNEAQ. The CDR3 sequence: CASRLQPSTDSYNEQFF. CDR3 in DNA: TGTGCCAGCAGACTACAACCATCGACAGATTCCTACAATGAGCAGTTCTTC.

The chain recombines TRBV10-3 with TRBJ1-6, with 10 positions matching TRBD1. This CDR3 spans 17 amino acids. J was trimmed by 10 bases and V by 0 bases; bases with no gene match: 9. CDR1 is ENHRY, CDR2 SYGVKD, per germline. CDR3 residues: CAISESVWDRGRSPLHF. The CDR3 region has the DNA TGTGCCATCAGTGAGTCAGTATGGGACAGGGGTAGATCACCCCTCCACTTT.

The chain joins TRBV10-1 to TRBJ2-3, with a weak D call TRBD2 (5 bases). The V end was cut by 4 bases, the J end by 0 bases, with 17 bases between. This CDR3 contains 17 residues. Germline V gene lookup returns CDR1 WNHNN and CDR2 SYGVQD (reference sequence). This chain's CDR3 is CASSALRGIHSTDTQYF. The CDR3 nucleotides are TGCGCCAGCAGTGCCCTTCGGGGTATACATAGCACAGATACGCAGTATTTT.

The chain is built from TRBV9 and TRBJ2-7, with D possibly being TRBD2 (6 bases). Germline loops: CDR1 SGDLS, CDR2 YYNGEE. CDR3 size: 15 residues. Trimming took off 7 bases at V and 5 bases at J, with 22 bases between the two ends. This CDR3 is CASSRGGSDNHEQYF. The CDR3 DNA is TGTGCCAGCTCCCGGGGAGGCAGCGACAATCACGAGCAGTACTTC.

The chain recombines TRBV10-3 with TRBJ2-3; 10 nucleotides agree with TRBD2. V lost 11 bases to trimming and J lost 4 bases; unmatched junction nucleotides: 9. Germline V lookup: CDR1 ENHRY, CDR2 SYGVKD. This CDR3 comprises 14 residues. CDR3 region: CAVTSGVGPDTQYF. In DNA form, the CDR3 reads TGTGCCGTTACTAGCGGGGTCGGTCCAGATACGCAGTATTTT.

This clone was counted a single time. The chain is built from TRBV3-1 (or the pseudogene TRBV3-2) and TRBJ1-1; D remains unclear. The V gene's germline CDR1 is LGHDT and CDR2 YNNKEL (reference sequence). V was cut by 3 bases and J by 5 bases, with 7 bases left in between. This CDR3 spans 12 amino acids. CDR3 in amino acids: CASSQRSTEAFF. Here the CDR3 DNA reads TGTGCCAGCAGCCAGCGAAGTACTGAAGCTTTCTTT.

The chain couples TRBV11-2 to TRBJ2-1, with 7 bases lining up with TRBD1. V shed 2 bases and J 9 bases; nucleotides not matched to a gene: 1. CDR3 length equals 12 residues. CDR1 is SGHAT and CDR2 is FQNNGV in the germline V gene. CDR3 nucleotide sequence: TGTGCCAGCAGCTTAAAGGGGGCTGAGCAGTTCTTC. Its protein is CASSLKGAEQFF. Variable domain in full (rest from reference TRBV11-2 and TRBJ2-1): EAGVAQSPRYKIIEKRQSVAFWCNPISGHATLYWYQQILGQGPKLLIQFQNNGVVDDSQLPKDRFSAERLKGVDSTLKIQPAKLEDSAVYLCASSLKGAEQFFGPGTRLTVL.

This clone has just a few counts. The chain is built from TRBV2 and TRBJ1-2, with D hard to call. The length of the CDR3 is 13 residues. Trimming took off 3 bases at V and 4 bases at J, with 9 bases between the two ends. Germline V gene sequence: CDR1 SNHLY, CDR2 FYNNEI. The CDR3: CASSDGDSYGYTF. Here the CDR3 DNA reads TGTGCCAGCAGTGACGGGGATTCCTATGGCTACACCTTC.

The chain is built from TRBV29-1 and TRBJ2-7; the match to TRBD1 covers 7 bases. The germline V gene has CDR1 SQVTM and CDR2 ANQGSEA. V dropped 2 bases and J dropped 2; count of bases not matched to a gene: 9. The CDR3 spans 15 residues. CDR3 region: CSVEITWDSTYEQYF. DNA of the CDR3: TGCAGCGTTGAAATTACGTGGGACAGCACCTACGAGCAGTACTTC.